The T cell receptor (beta chain) under discussion was sequenced for a study of CD8 T cells in Susac syndrome. CDR3 size: 14 residues. Trimming took off 4 bases at V and 3 bases at J, with 10 bases between the two ends. CDR1 and CDR2 from the germline V gene are MNHEY and SMNVEV (reference sequence). After extraction with the RNeasy kit, roughly 0.45 to 1 ug of the RNA was reverse transcribed using random hexamers. TCRdb analysed the immunoSEQ multiplex PCR reads with MiXCR anew, one entry per CDR3 protein. The data show under 85,000 distinct CDR3 sequences, 94% seen once. The sample taken for sequencing was CD8+ T cells from PBMCs. This clonotype was obtained from a human donor with Susac syndrome. The J gene is TRBJ2-1, the V gene TRBV27; the D is unclear. The CDR3: CASSSELSYNEQFF. As DNA, the CDR3 is TGTGCCAGCAGTTCTGAACTCAGCTACAATGAGCAGTTCTTC.